This entry concerns a single T cell receptor beta chain. Its target is unknown. V lost 4 bases to trimming and J lost 7 bases; unmatched junction nucleotides: 10. This CDR3 contains 14 residues. Germline V gene sequence: CDR1 SQVTM, CDR2 ANQGSEA. This entry is derived from a study of shared clonotypes between healthy human individuals. Study summary: The study enrolled a couple of women and a few men aged 18 to 49. Study-level points and caveats: Naive CD4 clonotype sharing across several donors was 5% to 6%.

Libraries were prepared by immunoSEQ multiplex PCR; TCRdb keeps only in-frame clonotypes and omits some of them. The table lists over a million clones, around 97% of them singletons, with about 1% in the top ten. This receptor was obtained from a man aged 25-45 years in good health. This chain connects TRBV29-1 to TRBJ1-2; 9 nucleotides agree with TRBD1. Sequenced input: naive CD4+ T cells sorted from blood. Specified subset: CD45RA+ positively selected. The CDR3 region has the DNA TGCAGCGTTGGGGTCGGGACAGGGCATCGTGGCTACACCTTC. Translated, it gives CSVGVGTGHRGYTF.